The 29 T cell receptor beta chains in this list originate from one sample, sequenced in a study of blood T cell repertoires in COVID-19. Some clones are missing from TCRdb's copy, which holds only in-frame ones; the method was immunoSEQ multiplex PCR. This sample carries some 89,000 clones, roughly 90% of them seen once, and the ten largest clones take approximately 2.2%. The sequenced sample consisted of peripheral blood. The source of these receptors is a man in his forties or fifties with acute or convalescent COVID-19.

The chain joins TRBV15 to TRBJ1-1; TRBD1 aligns across 7 bases. The CDR3 is 13 residues long. The germline gives CDR1 LNHNV, CDR2 YYDKDF (reference sequence). V was clipped by 3 bases and J by 5 bases; unmatched bases: 3. This chain's CDR3 is CATSRNRGTEAFF. DNA of the CDR3: TGTGCCACCAGCAGGAACAGGGGAACTGAAGCTTTCTTT.

The chain is built from TRBV11-2 and TRBJ2-1; TRBD2 matches at 8 bases. The CDR3 is 16 residues long. Per germline, CDR1 SGHAT and CDR2 FQNNGV. V lost 4 bases and J lost 8; bases outside the gene matches: 13. CDR3 protein: CASSSWTSPLFDEQFF. CDR3 sequence (DNA): TGTGCCAGCAGCTCTTGGACTAGCCCACTTTTTGATGAGCAGTTCTTC.

The CDR3 region has the DNA TGTGCCAGCAGTTCCCCGACGGGAGGCTACACCTTC. Encoded protein: CASSSPTGGYTF. The rearrangement joins TRBV28 to TRBJ1-2; D gene unclear. This CDR3 region has 12 residues. The germline V and J ends were trimmed by 4 bases and 8 bases, with 11 bases remaining between them. The V gene's germline CDR1 is MDHEN and CDR2 SYDVKM.

This rearrangement joins TRBV7-9 to TRBJ2-6; 7 bases are a match to TRBD1. In germline, CDR1 is SEHNR, CDR2 FQNEAQ (reference sequence). Unmatched junction bases numbered 2, after V lost 1 base and J lost 2 bases. CDR3 length equals 16 residues. The CDR3 region has the DNA TGTGCCAGCAGCTTAGGGGACAGAGCTGGGGCCAACGTCCTGACTTTC. Its protein is CASSLGDRAGANVLTF.

CDR3 loop: CASSETRRTGELFF. In DNA, the CDR3 is TGTGCCAGCAGTGAAACTAGGAGGACCGGGGAGCTGTTTTTT. The chain links TRBV2 to TRBJ2-2; D might be TRBD2 (5 bases). From germline, CDR1 is SNHLY and CDR2 FYNNEI. The CDR3 has 14 amino acids. V was cut by 2 bases and J by 5 bases, with 9 bases left in between.

The V and J genes are TRBV9 and TRBJ1-2; 7 nucleotides align to TRBD1. CDR1 is SGDLS, CDR2 YYNGEE, per germline. CDR3 length: 14 amino acids. With V trimmed by 0 bases and J by 11 bases, 10 bases remained unmatched. In DNA form, the CDR3 reads TGTGCCAGCAGCGTAGCTACAGGGGTGGGTGGGTACACCTTC. Translating it yields CASSVATGVGGYTF.

This sequence joins TRBV4-1 and TRBJ2-7, with 8 nucleotides matching TRBD2. Germline V gene data show CDR1 as MGHRA and CDR2 as YSYEKL. J was trimmed by 4 bases and V by 2 bases; bases with no gene match: 10. The CDR3 is 16 amino acids. The CDR3 nucleotides read TGCGCCAGCAGCCAACCGAGCGGGAGTAGTAGGTACGAGCAGTACTTC. Translated, it gives CASSQPSGSSRYEQYF.

The V and J genes are TRBV13 and TRBJ2-7; 10 positions match TRBD1. The CDR3 length is 14 residues. CDR1 is PRHDT, CDR2 FYEKMQ, per germline (reference sequence). J was trimmed by 2 bases and V by 6 bases; bases with no gene match: 4. The CDR3 is CASRGQGPTYEQYF. Written as DNA, the CDR3 is TGTGCCAGCAGGGGACAGGGGCCCACCTACGAGCAGTACTTC.

V gene TRBV4-3 combines with J gene TRBJ1-1; TRBD1 might be the D (5 bases). Germline CDR1 and CDR2: LGHNA and YSLEER. The CDR3 covers 17 residues. V was cut by 2 bases and J by 3 bases, with 19 bases left in between. CDR3 DNA: TGCGCCAGCAGCCAACAAGGATCCGGGACTATTGACACTGAAGCTTTCTTT. Protein sequence: CASSQQGSGTIDTEAFF.

This chain connects TRBV6-5 to TRBJ1-4; no clear D. The CDR3 has 11 residues. Germline loops: CDR1 MNHEY, CDR2 SVGAGI. The germline V and J ends were trimmed by 7 bases and 6 bases, with 6 bases remaining between them. The CDR3 here is CASTLYEKLFF. In DNA, the CDR3 is TGTGCCAGCACCTTATATGAAAAACTGTTTTTT.

The genes are TRBV18 and TRBJ2-1, with 7 nucleotides matching TRBD1. The CDR3 is 15 amino acids. Germline lookup yields CDR1 KGHSH and CDR2 LQKENI. V gave up 3 bases and J gave up 4 bases; unmatched junction bases: 6. The CDR3 DNA sequence: TGTGCCAGCTCACCGCAACAGGGGAAGTACAATGAGCAGTTCTTC. Residues: CASSPQQGKYNEQFF.

The V gene is TRBV19, the J gene TRBJ1-5, with D possibly being TRBD1 (6 bases). Trimming removed 1 base at V and 2 bases at J, with 12 bases between. This CDR3 contains 16 residues. Germline V gene sequence: CDR1 LNHDA, CDR2 SQIVND (reference sequence). The CDR3 protein is CASSIGGRGGNQPQHF. In DNA, the CDR3 is TGTGCCAGTAGTATAGGAGGCAGGGGCGGCAATCAGCCCCAGCATTTT.

V is TRBV24-1 and J is TRBJ1-6, with 9 bases fitting TRBD1. This CDR3 spans 19 amino acids. Germline CDR1 and CDR2: KGHDR and SFDVKD. V shed 3 bases and J 1 base; nucleotides not matched to a gene: 9. The CDR3 DNA reads as TGTGCCACCAGTGATCTGGGACAGGGTGGAAGGTCCTATAATTCACCCCTCCACTTT. It codes for CATSDLGQGGRSYNSPLHF.

This chain uses TRBV11-2 with TRBJ2-7, with 8 bases that match TRBD2. V lost 2 bases to trimming and J lost 0 bases; unmatched junction nucleotides: 9. CDR3 size: 17 residues. Germline V lookup: CDR1 SGHAT, CDR2 FQNNGV. CDR3 sequence reads: CASSLMSGSFSSYEQYF. CDR3 bases: TGTGCCAGCAGCTTAATGAGCGGGAGTTTCAGCTCCTACGAGCAGTACTTC.

This chain uses TRBV7-2 with TRBJ2-2; no clear D. Germline lookup yields CDR1 SGHTA and CDR2 FQGNSA. The germline V and J ends were trimmed by 0 bases and 5 bases, with 10 bases remaining between them. The CDR3 is 15 residues long. The CDR3 DNA reads TGTGCCAGCAGCTTAGCGCGTCAAGAAACCGGGGAGCTGTTTTTT. This codes for CASSLARQETGELFF.

This chain joins TRBV28 and TRBJ1-2, with D possibly TRBD1 on 5 matching bases. The V end lost 7 bases, the J end lost 7 bases, and 13 bases lay between the germline ends. This CDR3 region has 12 residues. Per germline, CDR1 MDHEN and CDR2 SYDVKM. CDR3 sequence (DNA): TGTGCCAGCACCCTCGGGGGGTTTGGCTACACCTTC. Translating gives CASTLGGFGYTF.

The rearrangement joins TRBV7-9 to TRBJ1-3, with D unclear. The CDR3 runs to 17 residues. Trimming removed 3 bases from V and 3 bases from J, with 18 bases in between. Germline assignment: CDR1 SEHNR and CDR2 FQNEAQ (reference sequence). CDR3 loop: CASSFPSPGIRGNTIYF. As DNA, the CDR3 is TGTGCCAGCAGCTTCCCCTCGCCGGGAATCCGTGGAAACACCATATATTTT. The full variable domain, with the rest looked up from reference TRBV7-9 and TRBJ1-3, is DTGVSQNPRHKITKRGQNVTFRCDPISEHNRLYWYRQTLGQGPEFLTYFQNEAQLEKSRLLSDRFSAERPKGSFSTLEIQRTEQGDSAMYLCASSFPSPGIRGNTIYFGEGSWLTVV.

The rearrangement uses TRBV11-2 and TRBJ1-6; D ambiguous. V lost 1 base and J lost 7, with 5 bases in between. The germline V gene encodes CDR1 SGHAT and CDR2 FQNNGV. The CDR3 covers 13 residues. CDR3 region: CASSLGRNSPLHF. CDR3 in DNA: TGTGCCAGCAGCTTAGGGAGGAATTCACCCCTCCACTTT.

Only one count was recorded for this clone. The chain employs TRBV28 and TRBJ1-5; tentatively, D is TRBD1 (5 bases). CDR1 MDHEN and CDR2 SYDVKM come from the germline V gene. Trimming left V 7 bases short and J 6 bases short, with 16 bases between. The CDR3 is 14 residues long. CDR3 protein: CASTPGGEGQPQHF. As DNA, the CDR3 is TGTGCCAGCACCCCCGGGGGGGAGGGTCAGCCCCAGCATTTT. Full variable domain (missing parts from reference TRBV28 and TRBJ1-5): DVKVTQSSRYLVKRTGEKVFLECVQDMDHENMFWYRQDPGLGLRLIYFSYDVKMKEKGDIPEGYSVSREKKERFSLILESASTNQTSMYLCASTPGGEGQPQHFGDGTRLSIL.

This rearrangement joins TRBV21-1 to TRBJ2-7; no check of the table's D call, TRBD1, against the DNA was made. TRBV21-1 is a known pseudogene. The CDR3 has 17 residues. The CDR3, as DNA: TGTGCCAGCAGCAAAGCCGGCCTCGGACAGGGCATGGACGAGCAGTACTTC. As protein: CASSKAGLGQGMDEQYF.

The rearrangement links TRBV30 to TRBJ2-5; D not certain. With 0 bases removed from V and 5 bases from J, the gap between germline ends came to 13 bases. Germline V gives CDR1 GTSNPN, CDR2 SVGIG (reference sequence). The CDR3 covers 14 residues. The CDR3 region has the DNA TGTGCCTGGAGTGTACTCGGTTCAAGCGAGACCCAGTACTTC. Translating gives CAWSVLGSSETQYF.

Only a few counts were recorded for this clone. The genes are TRBV13 and TRBJ1-1; D call uncertain. The CDR3 length is 14 residues. The germline V gene has CDR1 PRHDT and CDR2 FYEKMQ (reference sequence). Between the trimmed V and J ends, which lost 4 bases and 9 bases, there was a span of 18 bases. The CDR3 sequence: CASSSMRARSQAFF. In DNA, the CDR3 is TGTGCCAGCAGCTCCATGCGGGCCAGGAGCCAAGCTTTCTTT.

This chain connects TRBV29-1 to TRBJ1-2; D call uncertain. Germline-derived CDR1 and CDR2 are SQVTM and ANQGSEA. Trimming took 2 bases from V and 5 from J, leaving 6 bases between them. The CDR3 consists of 11 residues. CDR3 loop: CSVEPGYGYTF. The CDR3 region has the DNA TGCAGCGTTGAACCGGGATATGGCTACACCTTC.

The count of this clone is one. The CDR3 spells CASSQGRVRGYGYTF. The CDR3 nucleotides read TGCGCCAGCAGCCAAGGGAGGGTGAGGGGCTATGGCTACACCTTC. The J gene is TRBJ1-2, the V gene TRBV4-3, with D perhaps matching TRBD1 (5 bases). Deletions cut 1 base from V and 4 bases from J, with 13 bases between. The germline V gene encodes CDR1 LGHNA and CDR2 YSLEER. This CDR3 has 15 residues.

V gene TRBV30 combines with J gene TRBJ1-1; tentative D call: TRBD1 (6 bases). Germline V lookup: CDR1 GTSNPN, CDR2 SVGIG (reference sequence). The CDR3 runs 13 residues. The ends were cut back, 3 bases at V and 3 bases at J, with 11 bases in the middle. As DNA, the CDR3 is TGTGCCTGGAGGGAACAGGGATACACTGAAGCTTTCTTT. Encoded protein: CAWREQGYTEAFF.

The rearrangement joins TRBV6-2 or TRBV6-3 to TRBJ1-1; TRBD1 might be the D (6 bases). Trimming left V 5 bases short and J 2 bases short, with 18 bases between. CDR1 and CDR2 from the germline V gene are MNHEY and SVGEGT. The CDR3 runs to 16 residues. CDR3 sequence: CASSGHGGPGNTEAFF. The CDR3 DNA reads TGTGCCAGCAGTGGCCACGGGGGGCCCGGTAACACTGAAGCTTTCTTT.

This clone was recorded once. The V gene is TRBV5-1, the J gene TRBJ1-1; D unresolved. The CDR3 sequence is 16 residues long. The germline V and J ends were trimmed by 4 bases and 0 bases, with 16 bases remaining between them. CDR1 SGHRS and CDR2 YFSETQ come from the germline V gene. The CDR3 spells CASSTGGWVLNTEAFF. As DNA, the CDR3 is TGCGCCAGCAGCACCGGCGGGTGGGTCTTGAACACTGAAGCTTTCTTT.

CDR3 bases: TGTGCCAGCAGCTTTAGAGGAAACGGACAGAAGAACACTGAAGCTTTCTTT. Protein sequence: CASSFRGNGQKNTEAFF. The rearrangement joins TRBV7-9 to TRBJ1-1; D is perhaps TRBD1 (6 bases). V was cut by 3 bases and J by 1 base, with 18 bases left in between. The CDR3 consists of 17 residues. In germline, CDR1 is SEHNR, CDR2 FQNEAQ (reference sequence).

The J gene is TRBJ2-2, the V gene TRBV24-1; 7 nucleotides agree with TRBD1. The CDR3 is 16 residues long. The germline V gene has CDR1 KGHDR and CDR2 SFDVKD. V dropped 4 bases and J dropped 4; count of bases not matched to a gene: 8. This CDR3 is CATSDPRQGPTGELFF. DNA for the CDR3: TGTGCCACCAGTGACCCACGACAGGGACCCACCGGGGAGCTGTTTTTT.